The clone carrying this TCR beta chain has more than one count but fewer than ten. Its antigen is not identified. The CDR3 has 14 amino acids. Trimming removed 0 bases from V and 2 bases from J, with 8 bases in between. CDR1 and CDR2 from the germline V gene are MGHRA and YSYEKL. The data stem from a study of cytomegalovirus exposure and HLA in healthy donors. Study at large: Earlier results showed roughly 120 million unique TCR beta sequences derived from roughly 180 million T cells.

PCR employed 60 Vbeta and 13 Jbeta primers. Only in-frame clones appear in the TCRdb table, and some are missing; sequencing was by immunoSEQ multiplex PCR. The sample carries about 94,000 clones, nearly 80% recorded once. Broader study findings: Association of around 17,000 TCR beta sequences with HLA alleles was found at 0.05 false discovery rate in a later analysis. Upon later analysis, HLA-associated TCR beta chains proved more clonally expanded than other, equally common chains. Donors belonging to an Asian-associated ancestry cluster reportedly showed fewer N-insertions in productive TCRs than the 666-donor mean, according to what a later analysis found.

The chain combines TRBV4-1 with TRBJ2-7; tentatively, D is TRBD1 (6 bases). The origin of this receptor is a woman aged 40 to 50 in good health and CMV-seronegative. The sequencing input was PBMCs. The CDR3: CASSQDQGPYEQYF. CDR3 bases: TGCGCCAGCAGCCAAGATCAGGGGCCCTACGAGCAGTACTTC.